This T cell receptor (beta chain) was sequenced during a study of shared clonotypes between healthy human individuals. The CDR3 extends over 11 amino acids. Trimming took off 8 bases at V and 0 bases at J, with 2 bases between the two ends. The germline V gene encodes CDR1 SNHLY and CDR2 FYNNEI. The study, taken as a whole, reports: Naive subsets generally exceeded memory subsets in estimated richness. The small donor group covered limited genetic and exposure diversity.

In regard to this clone: The antigen remains undetermined. Additional DNA sequences in this sample encode the identical CDR3.

Naive CD45RA+ and memory CD45RA-negative subsets were split from CD4+ cells. Libraries were prepared by immunoSEQ multiplex PCR; TCRdb keeps only in-frame clonotypes and omits some of them. The data show about 730,000 clones, just under 75% seen once. The V gene is TRBV2, the J gene TRBJ2-1, with D hard to call. The source is a woman aged 25 to 39 in good health. Sample: memory CD4+ T cells sorted from blood. Subset reported: CD45RA-negative fraction. The CDR3 sequence: CASSSYNEQFF. In DNA form, the CDR3 reads TGTGCCAGCTCCTCCTACAATGAGCAGTTCTTC. The whole variable domain, remainder taken from reference TRBV2 and TRBJ2-1, is EPEVTQTPSHQVTQMGQEVILRCVPISNHLYFYWYRQILGQKVEFLVSFYNNEISEKSEIFDDQFSVERPDGSNFTLKIRSTKLEDSAMYFCASSSYNEQFFGPGTRLTVL.